This T cell receptor (beta chain) was recovered during a study of cytomegalovirus exposure and HLA in healthy donors. Study observations and caveats: It was taken for granted in presence/absence analyses that sequencing depth across donors was roughly uniform.

This clone was counted only a few times. Its antigen remains unidentified. With 5 bases removed from V and 3 bases from J, the gap between germline ends came to 19 bases. The V gene's germline CDR1 is SEHNR and CDR2 FQNEAQ (reference sequence). The CDR3 contains 16 residues. The PCR had 60 Vbeta and 13 Jbeta primers. Measured with immunoSEQ multiplex PCR; TCRdb has only the in-frame clones, and not every one. The sample consists of some 140,000 clones, approximately 69% of them appearing once. Sequencing input: PBMCs. This chain uses TRBV7-9 with TRBJ1-2; the D is unclear. The receptor was derived from a man aged 25 to 45 in good health and CMV-seronegative. The CDR3 nucleotides read TGTGCCAGCAGCCCCCACTTCGAGGGCAGCTACTATGGCTACACCTTC. Its translation is CASSPHFEGSYYGYTF.